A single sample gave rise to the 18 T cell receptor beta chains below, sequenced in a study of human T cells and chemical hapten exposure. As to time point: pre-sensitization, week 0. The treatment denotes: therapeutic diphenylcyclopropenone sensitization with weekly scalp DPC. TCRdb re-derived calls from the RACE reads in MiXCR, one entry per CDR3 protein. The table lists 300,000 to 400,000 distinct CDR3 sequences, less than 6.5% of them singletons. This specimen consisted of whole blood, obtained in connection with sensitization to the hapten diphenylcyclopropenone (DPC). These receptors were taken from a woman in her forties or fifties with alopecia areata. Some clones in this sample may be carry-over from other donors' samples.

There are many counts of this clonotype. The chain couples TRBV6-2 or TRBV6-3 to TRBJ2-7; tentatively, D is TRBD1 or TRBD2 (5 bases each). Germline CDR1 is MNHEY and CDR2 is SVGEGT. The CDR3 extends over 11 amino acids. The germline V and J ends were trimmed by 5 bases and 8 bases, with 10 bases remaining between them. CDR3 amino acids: CASSQGTKQYF. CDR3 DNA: TGTGCCAGCAGTCAAGGGACGAAGCAGTACTTC.

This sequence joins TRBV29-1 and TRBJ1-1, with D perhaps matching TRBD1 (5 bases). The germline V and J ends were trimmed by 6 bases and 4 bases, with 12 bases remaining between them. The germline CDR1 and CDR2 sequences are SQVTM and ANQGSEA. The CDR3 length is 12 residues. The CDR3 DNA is TGCAGCGTAGTAACAGGTAGCACTGAAGCTTTCTTT. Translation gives CSVVTGSTEAFF.

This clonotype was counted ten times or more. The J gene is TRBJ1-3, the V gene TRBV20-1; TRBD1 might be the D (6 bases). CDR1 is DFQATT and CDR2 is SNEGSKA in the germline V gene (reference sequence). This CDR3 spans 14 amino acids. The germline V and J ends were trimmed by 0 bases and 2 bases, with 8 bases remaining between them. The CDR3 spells CSARDDRTGNTIYF. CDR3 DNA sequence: TGCAGTGCTAGAGACGACAGGACTGGAAACACCATATATTTT.

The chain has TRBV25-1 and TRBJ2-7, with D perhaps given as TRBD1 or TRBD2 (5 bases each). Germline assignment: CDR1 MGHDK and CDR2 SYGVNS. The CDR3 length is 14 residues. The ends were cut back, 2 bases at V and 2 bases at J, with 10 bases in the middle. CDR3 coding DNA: TGTGCCAGCAGTGAAAGAGGGGCTCCCTACGAGCAGTACTTC. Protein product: CASSERGAPYEQYF.

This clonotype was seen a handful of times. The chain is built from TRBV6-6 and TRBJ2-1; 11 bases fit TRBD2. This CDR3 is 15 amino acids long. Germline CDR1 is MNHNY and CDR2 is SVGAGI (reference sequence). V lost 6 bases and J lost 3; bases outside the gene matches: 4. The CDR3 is CASSITSGSYNEQFF. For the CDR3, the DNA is TGTGCCAGCAGCATTACTAGCGGGAGCTACAATGAGCAGTTCTTC.

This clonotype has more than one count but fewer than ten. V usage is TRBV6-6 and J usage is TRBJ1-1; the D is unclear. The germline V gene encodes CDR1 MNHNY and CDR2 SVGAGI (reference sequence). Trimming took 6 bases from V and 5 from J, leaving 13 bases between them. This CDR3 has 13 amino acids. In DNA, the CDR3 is TGTGCCAGCAGGGACCTTGGAGAAACTGAAGCTTTCTTT. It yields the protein CASRDLGETEAFF.

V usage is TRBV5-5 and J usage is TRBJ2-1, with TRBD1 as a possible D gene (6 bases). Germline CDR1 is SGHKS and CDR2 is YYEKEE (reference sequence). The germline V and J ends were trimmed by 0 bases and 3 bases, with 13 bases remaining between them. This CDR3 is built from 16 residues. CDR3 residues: CASSLEALDSYNEQFF. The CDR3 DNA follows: TGTGCCAGCAGCTTGGAGGCTTTGGACAGCTACAATGAGCAGTTCTTC.

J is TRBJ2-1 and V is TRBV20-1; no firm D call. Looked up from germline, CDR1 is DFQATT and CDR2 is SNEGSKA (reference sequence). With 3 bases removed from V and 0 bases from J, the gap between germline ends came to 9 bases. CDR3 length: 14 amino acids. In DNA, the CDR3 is TGCAGTGCTAGTCGGCGGAGCTCCTACAATGAGCAGTTCTTC. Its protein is CSASRRSSYNEQFF.

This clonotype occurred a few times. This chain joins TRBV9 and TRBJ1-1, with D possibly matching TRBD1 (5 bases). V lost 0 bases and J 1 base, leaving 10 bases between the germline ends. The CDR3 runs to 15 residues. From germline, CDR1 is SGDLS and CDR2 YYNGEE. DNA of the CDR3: TGTGCCAGCAGCGTAGGCACGACAGCGAACACTGAAGCTTTCTTT. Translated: CASSVGTTANTEAFF.

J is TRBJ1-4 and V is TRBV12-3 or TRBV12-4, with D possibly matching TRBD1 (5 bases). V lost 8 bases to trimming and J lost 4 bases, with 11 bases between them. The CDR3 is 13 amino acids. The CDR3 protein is CASLGQNNEKLFF. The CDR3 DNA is TGTGCCAGCCTGGGGCAGAATAATGAAAAACTGTTTTTT.

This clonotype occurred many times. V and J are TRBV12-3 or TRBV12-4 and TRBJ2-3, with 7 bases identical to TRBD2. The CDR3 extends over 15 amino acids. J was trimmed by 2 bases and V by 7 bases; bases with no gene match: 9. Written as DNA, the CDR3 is TGTGCCAGCACTTCCCTAGCGGTCAACACAGATACGCAGTATTTT. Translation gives CASTSLAVNTDTQYF.

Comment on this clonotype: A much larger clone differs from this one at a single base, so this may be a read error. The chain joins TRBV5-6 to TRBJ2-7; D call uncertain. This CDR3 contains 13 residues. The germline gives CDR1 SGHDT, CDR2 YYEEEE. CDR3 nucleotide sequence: TGTACCAGCAGCTTTGGACGGACCTACGAGCAGTACTTC. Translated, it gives CTSSFGRTYEQYF.

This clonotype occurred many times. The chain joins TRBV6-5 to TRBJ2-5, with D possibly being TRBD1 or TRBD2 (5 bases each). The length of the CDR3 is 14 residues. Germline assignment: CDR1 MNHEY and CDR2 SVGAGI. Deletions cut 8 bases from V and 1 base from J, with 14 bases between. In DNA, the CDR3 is TGTGCCAGCCGGGACGAGAAAACCCAAGAGACCCAGTACTTC. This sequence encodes CASRDEKTQETQYF.

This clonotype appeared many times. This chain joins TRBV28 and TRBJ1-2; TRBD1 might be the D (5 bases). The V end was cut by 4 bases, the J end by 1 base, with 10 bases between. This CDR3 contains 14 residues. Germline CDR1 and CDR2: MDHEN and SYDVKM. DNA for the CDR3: TGTGCCAGCAGTTCCCAGGGAGATAACTATGGCTACACCTTC. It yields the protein CASSSQGDNYGYTF.

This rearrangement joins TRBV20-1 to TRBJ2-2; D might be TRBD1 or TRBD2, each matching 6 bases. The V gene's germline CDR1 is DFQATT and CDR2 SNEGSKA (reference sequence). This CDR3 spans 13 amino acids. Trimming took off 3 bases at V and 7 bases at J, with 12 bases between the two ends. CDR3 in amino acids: CSASRGPLGELFF. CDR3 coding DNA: TGCAGTGCTAGTCGGGGGCCACTCGGGGAGCTGTTTTTT.

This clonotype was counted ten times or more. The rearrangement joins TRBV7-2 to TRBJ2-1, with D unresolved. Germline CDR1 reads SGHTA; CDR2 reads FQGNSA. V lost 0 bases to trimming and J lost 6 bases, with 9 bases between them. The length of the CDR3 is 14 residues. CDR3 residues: CASSLARGRNEQFF. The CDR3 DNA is TGTGCCAGCAGCTTAGCGCGAGGTCGCAATGAGCAGTTCTTC. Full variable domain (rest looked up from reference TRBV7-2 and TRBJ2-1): GAGVSQSPSNKVTEKGKDVELRCDPISGHTALYWYRQSLGQGLEFLIYFQGNSAPDKSGLPSDRFSAERTGGSVSTLTIQRTQQEDSAVYLCASSLARGRNEQFFGPGTRLTVL.

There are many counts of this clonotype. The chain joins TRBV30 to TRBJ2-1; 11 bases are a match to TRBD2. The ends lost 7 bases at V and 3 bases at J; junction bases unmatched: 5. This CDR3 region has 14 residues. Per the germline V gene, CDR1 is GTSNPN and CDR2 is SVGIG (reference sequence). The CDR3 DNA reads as TGTGCCTCGCCCACTAGCGGGAGCTACAATGAGCAGTTCTTC. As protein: CASPTSGSYNEQFF. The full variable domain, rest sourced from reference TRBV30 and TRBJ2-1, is SQTIHQWPATLVQPVGSPLSLECTVEGTSNPNLYWYRQAAGRGLQLLFYSVGIGQISSEVPQNLSASRPQDRQFILSSKKLLLSDSGFYLCASPTSGSYNEQFFGPGTRLTVL.

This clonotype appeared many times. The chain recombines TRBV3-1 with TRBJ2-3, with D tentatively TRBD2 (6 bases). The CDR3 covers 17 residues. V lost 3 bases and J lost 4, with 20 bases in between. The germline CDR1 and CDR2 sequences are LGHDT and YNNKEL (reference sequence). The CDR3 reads CASSHFTPGGEADTQYF. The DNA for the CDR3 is TGTGCCAGCAGCCACTTCACGCCAGGCGGGGAGGCAGATACGCAGTATTTT.